Each of the 30 T cell receptor beta chains below was sequenced from the same sample in a study of regulatory T cells in long-lasting Graves disease. Time point here: newly diagnosed GD, antithyroid drugs for less than 3 months. Extracted PBMC RNA gave rise to the TCR library. Assembly of TCR beta libraries relied on iRepertoire HTBI primers together with Arm-PCR of CDR3 regions. TCRdb called the multiplex PCR reads again in MiXCR, with one record for every CDR3 protein. The table lists about 430,000 distinct CDR3 sequences, about 15% of them singletons. These data were likewise used in another study, on T cells in Graves' hyperthyroidism and ophthalmopathy.

The sample in question was peripheral blood mononuclear cells (PBMCs), obtained at new diagnosis, from a patient treated with antithyroid drugs. The source is a middle-aged woman with Graves disease.

This clonotype has more than one count but fewer than ten. V usage is TRBV20-1 and J usage is TRBJ1-1; D is perhaps TRBD1 (6 bases). V gave up 5 bases and J gave up 7 bases, with 20 bases separating them. Germline V gives CDR1 DFQATT, CDR2 SNEGSKA (reference sequence). The CDR3 is made up of 14 amino acids. CDR3 residues: CSAPPETGWNEAFF. CDR3 bases: TGCAGTGCTCCCCCCGAAACAGGGTGGAATGAAGCTTTCTTT.

This clonotype has only a few counts. J is TRBJ2-5 and V is TRBV20-1, with TRBD2 identical over 10 bases. The CDR3 covers 14 residues. V lost 5 bases, J lost 5 bases, and 8 bases stayed unmatched. Germline V gene sequence: CDR1 DFQATT, CDR2 SNEGSKA (reference sequence). In DNA, the CDR3 is TGCAGTGCTGGGGGGACTAGCGAGACCGAGACCCAGTACTTC. Amino acids: CSAGGTSETETQYF.

There are many counts of this clonotype. This chain uses TRBV12-3 or TRBV12-4 with TRBJ1-5; maybe TRBD1 (5 bases). V was clipped by 7 bases and J by 6 bases, with 16 bases between them. The CDR3 loop spans 14 amino acids. The CDR3 region has the DNA TGTGCCAGCAATTACGCAGGGTCGCGTCAGCCCCAGCATTTT. As protein: CASNYAGSRQPQHF.

The genes are TRBV7-9 and TRBJ2-2; 11 bases line up with TRBD2. CDR1 is SEHNR and CDR2 is FQNEAQ in the germline V gene (reference sequence). This CDR3 region has 16 residues. After removal of 5 bases from V and 2 bases from J, the junction contained 4 bases not matched to a gene. CDR3 sequence (DNA): TGTGCCAGCAGCCTCACTAGCGGGGGCAACACCGGGGAGCTGTTTTTT. This sequence encodes CASSLTSGGNTGELFF. Drawing the rest from reference TRBV7-9 and TRBJ2-2, the complete variable domain is DTGVSQNPRHKITKRGQNVTFRCDPISEHNRLYWYRQTLGQGPEFLTYFQNEAQLEKSRLLSDRFSAERPKGSFSTLEIQRTEQGDSAMYLCASSLTSGGNTGELFFGEGSRLTVL.

The J gene is TRBJ1-1, the V gene TRBV6-2 or TRBV6-3; D remains unclear. This CDR3 is built from 11 residues. In germline, CDR1 is MNHEY, CDR2 SVGEGT. Deletions cut 2 bases from V and 8 bases from J, with 6 bases between. The CDR3 nucleotides are TGTGCCAGCAGTTACGTAGGGGAAGCTTTCTTT. Its protein product is CASSYVGEAFF.

This clonotype was counted a few times. CDR3 sequence reads: CASSPGDRGGEQYF. In nucleotides, the CDR3 is TGTGCCAGCAGCCCAGGAGACAGGGGCGGTGAGCAGTACTTC. The chain couples TRBV7-9 to TRBJ2-7, with TRBD1 identical over 8 bases. The germline V gene encodes CDR1 SEHNR and CDR2 FQNEAQ (reference sequence). V gave up 5 bases and J gave up 7 bases; unmatched junction bases: 10. The CDR3 is made up of 14 amino acids.

This clonotype was detected many times. The CDR3 DNA sequence: TGTGCCAGCAATACAGACGGAGGAGGCCCAGATACGCAGTATTTT. As protein: CASNTDGGGPDTQYF. The rearrangement uses TRBV7-3 and TRBJ2-3; D perhaps matches TRBD2 (5 bases). From germline, CDR1 is SGHTA and CDR2 FQGTGA. The CDR3 covers 15 residues. The V end lost 7 bases, the J end lost 4 bases, and 18 bases lay between the germline ends.

This clonotype appeared many times. This sequence joins TRBV13 and TRBJ2-1; 7 nucleotides agree with TRBD2. The V gene's germline CDR1 is PRHDT and CDR2 FYEKMQ (reference sequence). With 4 bases clipped from V and 5 bases from J, the junction kept 14 bases outside the gene matches. The CDR3 sequence is 17 residues long. CDR3: CASSSPLLARGNNEQFF. The CDR3 DNA is TGTGCCAGCAGCTCGCCCCTACTAGCGAGAGGGAACAATGAGCAGTTCTTC. Supplemented by reference TRBV13 and TRBJ2-1, the full variable domain reads AAGVIQSPRHLIKEKRETATLKCYPIPRHDTVYWYQQGPGQDPQFLISFYEKMQSDKGSIPDRFSAQQFSDYHSELNMSSLELGDSALYFCASSSPLLARGNNEQFFGPGTRLTVL.

At least ten counts were recorded for this clonotype. The rearrangement joins TRBV29-1 to TRBJ1-5; D possibly corresponds to TRBD1 (5 bases). This CDR3 is built from 13 residues. The V end lost 4 bases, the J end lost 6 bases, and 13 bases lay between the germline ends. Germline V gene data show CDR1 as SQVTM and CDR2 as ANQGSEA. The CDR3 region is CSVVGGVGQPQHF. DNA for the CDR3: TGCAGCGTTGTGGGGGGGGTTGGTCAGCCCCAGCATTTT.

This clonotype was detected ten times or more. V gene TRBV12-3 or TRBV12-4 combines with J gene TRBJ2-3; 8 positions match TRBD1. Trimming removed 5 bases from V and 2 bases from J; junction bases left unmatched: 9. The CDR3 is 16 amino acids. The CDR3 bases are TGTGCCAGCAGTATTTGGACAGGGAAAAACACAGATACGCAGTATTTT. Translating gives CASSIWTGKNTDTQYF.

In its sample, this clonotype was seen a few times. A clone one base away is much larger, so this may be a read error. This chain links TRBV11-2 with TRBJ2-4; TRBD2 agrees at 12 bases. CDR3 length: 18 amino acids. The germline V gene encodes CDR1 SGHAT and CDR2 FQNNGV. The CDR3 here is CASSLDLGLAGILAEQSF. The CDR3 bases are TGTGCCAGCAGCTTAGATTTGGGACTAGCGGGTATTTTGGCTGAGCAGTCCTTC.

There are many counts of this clonotype. V gene TRBV20-1 combines with J gene TRBJ2-2; D is undetermined. V was pared by 6 bases and J by 5 bases, with 10 bases between. Germline values: CDR1 DFQATT, CDR2 SNEGSKA (reference sequence). This CDR3 has 12 amino acids. For the CDR3, the DNA is TGCAGTGCCACACAAACGACCGGGGAGCTGTTTTTT. Translated, it gives CSATQTTGELFF.

The V and J genes are TRBV5-1 and TRBJ2-1; TRBD2 agrees at 8 bases. From germline, CDR1 is SGHRS and CDR2 YFSETQ. This CDR3 has 15 residues. Trimming at V came to 0 bases and at J to 7 bases, leaving 6 bases not matched to a gene. For the CDR3, the DNA is TGCGCCAGCAGCTTGGGTAGCGGGACTTCTAATGAGCAGTTCTTC. It codes for CASSLGSGTSNEQFF.

The rearrangement uses TRBV7-2 and TRBJ2-3; the D call may be TRBD1 or TRBD2 (5 bases each). CDR1 and CDR2 (germline): SGHTA, FQGNSA. CDR3 length: 18 residues. V lost 6 bases to trimming and J lost 0 bases, with 22 bases between them. Here the CDR3 reads CASRPRDRGTVSTDTQYF. The CDR3 nucleotides read TGTGCCAGCAGACCTAGGGACCGGGGAACCGTTAGCACAGATACGCAGTATTTT.

The chain is built from TRBV19 and TRBJ2-3; either TRBD1 or TRBD2 may supply D (6 bases each). CDR1 and CDR2 from the germline V gene are LNHDA and SQIVND (reference sequence). The V end lost 4 bases, the J end lost 7 bases, and 15 bases lay between the germline ends. The CDR3 extends over 14 amino acids. In nucleotides, the CDR3 is TGTGCCAGTAGTACCCGGGGGACATATAATACGCAGTATTTT. It encodes CASSTRGTYNTQYF.

This clonotype was counted ten times or more. This rearrangement joins TRBV27 to TRBJ2-1; D may be TRBD2 (6 bases). The V end was cut by 7 bases, the J end by 10 bases, with 11 bases between. The CDR3 has 11 amino acids. Germline loops: CDR1 MNHEY, CDR2 SMNVEV (reference sequence). In DNA form, the CDR3 reads TGTGCCAGCAAAGGGAGGAGCGAGCAGTTCTTC. As protein: CASKGRSEQFF.

This clonotype was seen many times. J is TRBJ1-5 and V is TRBV2; TRBD1 aligns across 7 bases. CDR1 and CDR2 from the germline V gene are SNHLY and FYNNEI. There are 13 residues in the CDR3. The V segment lost 11 bases and the J segment 5 bases; nucleotides outside the gene matches: 9. Here the CDR3 reads CAAQLDRDQPQHF. For the CDR3, the DNA is TGTGCCGCTCAATTAGACAGGGATCAGCCCCAGCATTTT. Looking up the rest from reference TRBV2 and TRBJ1-5 gives the full variable domain: EPEVTQTPSHQVTQMGQEVILRCVPISNHLYFYWYRQILGQKVEFLVSFYNNEISEKSEIFDDQFSVERPDGSNFTLKIRSTKLEDSAMYFCAAQLDRDQPQHFGDGTRLSIL.

The V call is TRBV3-1, the J call TRBJ2-2; 8 bases align to TRBD2. The germline V gene has CDR1 LGHDT and CDR2 YNNKEL (reference sequence). The CDR3 covers 14 residues. V shed 0 bases, J shed 7 bases, and the junction held 1 base outside the gene matches. CDR3 residues: CASSQDSGNGELFF. Written as DNA, the CDR3 is TGTGCCAGCAGCCAAGATAGCGGGAACGGGGAGCTGTTTTTT.

This chain joins TRBV30 and TRBJ1-2, with 8 bases fitting TRBD1. This CDR3 is built from 12 residues. Germline CDR1 reads GTSNPN; CDR2 reads SVGIG (reference sequence). With 8 bases clipped from V and 8 bases from J, the junction kept 10 bases outside the gene matches. The CDR3 bases are TGTGCCGTCTCACAGGGGGTTTGGGGCTACACCTTC. It translates to CAVSQGVWGYTF.

The V gene is TRBV28, the J gene TRBJ2-1, with D uncertain. The germline V gene has CDR1 MDHEN and CDR2 SYDVKM. V was pared by 4 bases and J by 8 bases, with 6 bases between. This CDR3 is built from 11 residues. As DNA, the CDR3 is TGTGCCAGCAGTTACCAACATGAGCAGTTCTTC. It yields the protein CASSYQHEQFF.

This clonotype was counted a few times. The V call is TRBV19, the J call TRBJ2-7; TRBD2 agrees at 9 bases. The J segment lost 0 bases and the V segment lost 10 bases, leaving 7 bases of the junction unmatched. Germline CDR1 is LNHDA and CDR2 is SQIVND (reference sequence). The CDR3 runs 14 residues. The CDR3 sequence: CATKGTSLSYEQYF. The CDR3 nucleotides are TGTGCCACCAAAGGGACTAGCCTCTCCTACGAGCAGTACTTC. Together with reference TRBV19 and TRBJ2-7, the CDR3 gives the full variable domain: DGGITQSPKYLFRKEGQNVTLSCEQNLNHDAMYWYRQDPGQGLRLIYYSQIVNDFQKGDIAEGYSVSREKKESFPLTVTSAQKNPTAFYLCATKGTSLSYEQYFGPGTRLTVT.

Worth noting for this clonotype: Given a much more abundant clone one base away, this may be a read error. V and J are TRBV28 and TRBJ2-1; D ambiguous. The germline V gene has CDR1 MDHEN and CDR2 SYDVKM. This CDR3 has 14 amino acids. The CDR3 is CAISLFNGPNEQFF. The CDR3, as DNA: TGTGCCATCAGTTTATTTAACGGGCCCAATGAGCAGTTCTTC.

This clonotype was picked up a small number of times. The rearrangement links TRBV19 to TRBJ2-1; D gene unclear. With 1 base removed from V and 3 bases from J, the gap between germline ends came to 4 bases. Germline values: CDR1 LNHDA, CDR2 SQIVND (reference sequence). The CDR3 runs to 13 residues. This chain's CDR3 is CASSIANYNEQFF. CDR3 in DNA: TGTGCCAGTAGTATAGCCAACTACAATGAGCAGTTCTTC.

In this sample, this clonotype turned up many times. J is TRBJ1-1 and V is TRBV10-3; 7 bases map to TRBD1. CDR1 and CDR2 from the germline V gene are ENHRY and SYGVKD. J lost 1 base, V lost 3 bases, and 14 bases had no gene match. The CDR3 has 18 amino acids. CDR3 nucleotides: TGTGCCATCAGTGATTACGCATCATCCGGGACAGCGAACACTGAAGCTTTCTTT. It is translated as CAISDYASSGTANTEAFF.

This clonotype showed up many times. The V gene is TRBV5-6, the J gene TRBJ2-7; D is tentatively TRBD1 or TRBD2 (5 bases each). V lost 3 bases and J 2 bases, leaving 21 bases between the germline ends. Germline assignment: CDR1 SGHDT and CDR2 YYEEEE. The CDR3 is 17 residues long. The CDR3 DNA sequence: TGTGCCAGCAGCTACCGGGACGGAATAGACGTTACCTACGAGCAGTACTTC. Its protein is CASSYRDGIDVTYEQYF.

Many counts were recorded for this clonotype. V usage is TRBV10-2 and J usage is TRBJ2-1; D is ambiguous. Germline CDR1 and CDR2: WSHSY and SAAADI. V gave up 5 bases and J gave up 5 bases, with 16 bases separating them. The CDR3 runs 15 residues. The CDR3, as DNA: TGCGCCAGCAGTCCAAGCACTTACTCGAACAATGAGCAGTTCTTC. This sequence encodes CASSPSTYSNNEQFF.

The sample holds many counts of this clonotype. The chain has TRBV3-1 and TRBJ2-7, with 12 bases matching TRBD1. Germline-derived CDR1 and CDR2 are LGHDT and YNNKEL (reference sequence). Trimming at V came to 5 bases and at J to 4 bases, leaving 6 bases not matched to a gene. The CDR3 runs 15 residues. The CDR3 bases are TGTGCCAGCAGCGGCCGGGACAGGGGGCGGTACGAGCAGTACTTC. This sequence encodes CASSGRDRGRYEQYF.

The CDR3: CASSFVPGAYEQYF. The CDR3 nucleotides read TGTGCCAGCAGTTTTGTCCCGGGGGCCTACGAGCAGTACTTC. This chain links TRBV7-9 with TRBJ2-7; tentative D call: TRBD2 (6 bases). Germline loops: CDR1 SEHNR, CDR2 FQNEAQ (reference sequence). This CDR3 is built from 14 residues. Trimming took off 6 bases at V and 2 bases at J, with 14 bases between the two ends.

This clonotype was seen many times. V and J are TRBV3-1 and TRBJ1-2; D is perhaps TRBD1 (6 bases). Per the germline V gene, CDR1 is LGHDT and CDR2 is YNNKEL (reference sequence). The CDR3 has 15 residues. The V end lost 1 base, the J end lost 4 bases, and 13 bases lay between the germline ends. The CDR3 coding sequence is TGTGCCAGCAGCCAAGGCGGGGGGCGCAGCTATGGCTACACCTTC. Translated, it gives CASSQGGGRSYGYTF.

This clonotype was seen a handful of times. The V call is TRBV12-3 or TRBV12-4, the J call TRBJ2-5, with 8 bases aligning to TRBD1. This CDR3 region has 14 residues. V lost 5 bases and J lost 4; bases outside the gene matches: 6. The CDR3 coding sequence is TGTGCCAGCAGTCGGACAGGGTCTCGAGAGACCCAGTACTTC. Residues: CASSRTGSRETQYF.